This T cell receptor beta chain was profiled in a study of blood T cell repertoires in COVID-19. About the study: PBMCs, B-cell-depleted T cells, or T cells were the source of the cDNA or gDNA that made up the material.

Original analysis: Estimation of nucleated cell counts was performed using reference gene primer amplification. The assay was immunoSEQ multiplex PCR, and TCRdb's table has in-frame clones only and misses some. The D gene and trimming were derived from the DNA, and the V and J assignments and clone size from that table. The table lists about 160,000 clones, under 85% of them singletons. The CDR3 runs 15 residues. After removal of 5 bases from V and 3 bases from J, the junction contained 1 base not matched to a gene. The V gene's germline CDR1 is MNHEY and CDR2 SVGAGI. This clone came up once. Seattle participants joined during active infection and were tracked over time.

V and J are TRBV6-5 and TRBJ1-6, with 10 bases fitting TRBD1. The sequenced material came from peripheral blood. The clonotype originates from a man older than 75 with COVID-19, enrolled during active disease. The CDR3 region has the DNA TGTGCCAGCAGTAGGGACAGGGGCTATAATTCACCCCTCCACTTT. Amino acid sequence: CASSRDRGYNSPLHF.